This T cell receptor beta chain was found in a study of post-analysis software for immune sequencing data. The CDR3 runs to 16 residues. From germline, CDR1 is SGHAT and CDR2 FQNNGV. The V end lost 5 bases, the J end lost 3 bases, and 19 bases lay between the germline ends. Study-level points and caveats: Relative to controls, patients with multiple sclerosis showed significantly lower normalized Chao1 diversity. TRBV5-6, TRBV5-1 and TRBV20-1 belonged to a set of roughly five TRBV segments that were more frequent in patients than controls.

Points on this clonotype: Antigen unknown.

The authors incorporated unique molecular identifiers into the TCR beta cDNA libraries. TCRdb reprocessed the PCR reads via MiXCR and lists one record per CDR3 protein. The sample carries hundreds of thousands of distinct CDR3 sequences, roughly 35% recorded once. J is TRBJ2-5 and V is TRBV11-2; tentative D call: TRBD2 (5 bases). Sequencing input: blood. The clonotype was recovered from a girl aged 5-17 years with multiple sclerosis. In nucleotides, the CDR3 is TGTGCCAGCAGCCCGGGGAGATTTGGGGATGAAGAGACCCAGTACTTC. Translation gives CASSPGRFGDEETQYF.